The next 4 T cell receptor beta chains were all read from a single sample in a study of T cell responses to AZD1222 COVID-19 vaccine (dated by TCRdb to the early 2020s). Library preparation employed the immunoSEQ multiplex PCR assay. This is the immuneACCESS table as TCRdb keeps it, with only in-frame sequences that have V and J called. A part of the clones is gone; compared with another copy, unresolved V genes explain less than half, and the rest is unexplained. The sample records around 30,000 clones, roughly nine tenths of which are singletons. Of the sample, 45% falls within the top ten clones. What the time point label conveys for this sample: baseline before first vaccination. The specimen was peripheral blood, collected on day 0 of AZD1222 vaccination. Receptors originate from an adult in good health.

The chain is built from TRBV5-1 and TRBJ1-1; 9 bases match TRBD1. V lost 7 bases to trimming and J lost 4 bases; unmatched junction nucleotides: 5. The CDR3 is 13 amino acids. Germline V lookup: CDR1 SGHRS, CDR2 YFSETQ. CDR3 sequence reads: CASHTGQGTEAFF. The CDR3 DNA reads as TGCGCCAGCCATACGGGACAGGGCACTGAAGCTTTCTTT.

The chain couples TRBV19 to TRBJ1-1; a possible D gene is TRBD1 (6 bases). V lost 5 bases and J lost 5, with 15 bases in between. There are 14 residues in the CDR3. Germline V lookup: CDR1 LNHDA, CDR2 SQIVND (reference sequence). CDR3 in DNA: TGTGCCAGTAGTCGCGGGACATTGGGTACTGAAGCTTTCTTT. This sequence encodes CASSRGTLGTEAFF.

This sequence joins TRBV10-3 and TRBJ1-5; D ambiguous. The V and J ends lost 2 bases and 0 bases respectively, with 14 bases between them. From germline, CDR1 is ENHRY and CDR2 SYGVKD. CDR3 length: 17 residues. Here the CDR3 DNA reads TGTGCCATCAGTGAGGCCCCAGGAGTTAATAGCAATCAGCCCCAGCATTTT. Encoded protein: CAISEAPGVNSNQPQHF.

The chain carries TRBV5-1 and TRBJ1-2; the D gene is possibly TRBD1 (6 bases). Trimming removed 0 bases from V and 4 bases from J, with 10 bases in between. The CDR3 consists of 14 residues. Germline values: CDR1 SGHRS, CDR2 YFSETQ. As DNA, the CDR3 is TGCGCCAGCAGCTTGGAACAGGGAGGCTATGGCTACACCTTC. Its translation: CASSLEQGGYGYTF. The full variable domain, in which reference TRBV5-1 and TRBJ1-2 provide the parts outside the CDR3, is KAGVTQTPRYLIKTRGQQVTLSCSPISGHRSVSWYQQTPGQGLQFLFEYFSETQRNKGNFPGRFSGRQFSNSRSEMNVSTLELGDSALYLCASSLEQGGYGYTFGSGTRLTVV.